One and the same sample provided the 19 T cell receptor beta chains below, sequenced in a study of shared clonotypes between healthy human individuals. Profiled with immunoSEQ multiplex PCR; TCRdb holds only in-frame clones, not every one. The table lists 1.4 million to 1.5 million clones, about 96% of them singletons, with approximately 1% in the top ten. The sequenced sample consisted of naive CD4+ T cells sorted from blood. Subset of the sample: CD45RA+ positively selected. The receptors here all came from a man in his thirties or forties in good health.

The chain joins TRBV27 to TRBJ2-1, with a tentative D call TRBD1 (5 bases). Germline V gene sequence: CDR1 MNHEY, CDR2 SMNVEV (reference sequence). V lost 0 bases and J 9 bases, leaving 21 bases between the germline ends. The CDR3 loop spans 17 amino acids. In DNA form, the CDR3 reads TGTGCCAGCAGTTTATCTCCAGGGATTGGTTCGAAGGGTGAGCAGTTCTTC. Protein: CASSLSPGIGSKGEQFF.

This rearrangement joins TRBV20-1 to TRBJ1-1; D remains ambiguous. The V and J ends lost 3 bases and 8 bases respectively, with 10 bases between them. The CDR3 length is 11 residues. CDR1 and CDR2 (germline): DFQATT, SNEGSKA (reference sequence). The CDR3 here is CSASVLEEAFF. CDR3 nucleotides: TGCAGTGCTAGTGTTTTGGAAGAAGCTTTCTTT.

The genes are TRBV19 and TRBJ1-5, with 12 bases aligning to TRBD1. Trimming at V came to 6 bases and at J to 3 bases, leaving 3 bases not matched to a gene. Germline assignment: CDR1 LNHDA and CDR2 SQIVND (reference sequence). The CDR3 is 15 residues long. This chain's CDR3 is CASRGQGADNQPQHF. The CDR3 region has the DNA TGTGCCAGTAGGGGACAGGGGGCGGACAATCAGCCCCAGCATTTT.

The rearrangement uses TRBV7-6 and TRBJ1-2, with no clear D. The CDR3 covers 14 residues. CDR1 and CDR2 from the germline V gene are SGHVS and FNYEAQ. V dropped 5 bases and J dropped 1 base, with 11 bases sitting between them. CDR3 DNA: TGTGCCAGCAGCCTACAAAGAAGTAACTATGGCTACACCTTC. This gives the protein CASSLQRSNYGYTF.

The chain links TRBV28 to TRBJ1-2; D perhaps matches TRBD1 (6 bases). V shed 2 bases and J shed 4 bases, with 14 bases lying between them. Looked up from germline, CDR1 is MDHEN and CDR2 is SYDVKM. The CDR3 is 15 residues long. CDR3 in amino acids: CASSLGGPLAYGYTF. The CDR3 nucleotides are TGTGCCAGCAGTTTAGGGGGGCCACTGGCCTATGGCTACACCTTC.

The V and J genes are TRBV6-5 and TRBJ2-3; no clear D. Germline V gene data show CDR1 as MNHEY and CDR2 as SVGAGI. The CDR3 has 15 residues. With 0 bases removed from V and 3 bases from J, the gap between germline ends came to 10 bases. The CDR3 loop is CASSYSVLRTDTQYF. The CDR3 DNA follows: TGTGCCAGCAGTTACTCGGTATTAAGGACAGATACGCAGTATTTT.

The chain couples TRBV18 to TRBJ2-7; D is uncertain. V lost 3 bases to trimming and J lost 2 bases, with 11 bases between them. The germline gives CDR1 KGHSH, CDR2 LQKENI. The CDR3 loop spans 14 amino acids. CDR3 DNA: TGTGCCAGCTCACCTTACTACTCAACCTACGAGCAGTACTTC. Amino acid sequence: CASSPYYSTYEQYF. The complete variable domain, with remaining parts taken from reference TRBV18 and TRBJ2-7, reads NAGVMQNPRHLVRRRGQEARLRCSPMKGHSHVYWYRQLPEEGLKFMVYLQKENIIDESGMPKERFSAEFPKEGPSILRIQQVVRGDSAAYFCASSPYYSTYEQYFGPGTRLTVT.

The chain couples TRBV6-5 to TRBJ2-5; D call uncertain. The CDR3 is made up of 15 amino acids. Trimming removed 6 bases at V and 4 bases at J, with 18 bases between. Germline V gene lookup returns CDR1 MNHEY and CDR2 SVGAGI. The CDR3 bases are TGTGCCAGCAGCCCTCTCGGGTCGTGGAGAGAGACCCAGTACTTC. Its translation is CASSPLGSWRETQYF.

The chain combines TRBV28 with TRBJ1-3, with D possibly TRBD1 on 6 matching bases. The CDR3 consists of 16 residues. Deletions cut 5 bases from V and 4 bases from J, with 18 bases between. Germline V CDR1 and CDR2: MDHEN, SYDVKM. The CDR3 spells CASSLPGHYVGNTIYF. The CDR3 DNA reads as TGTGCCAGCAGTCTCCCGGGACACTATGTGGGAAACACCATATATTTT.

The chain employs TRBV7-6 and TRBJ2-5; D possibly corresponds to TRBD2 (5 bases). Per the germline V gene, CDR1 is SGHVS and CDR2 is FNYEAQ. The ends were cut back, 6 bases at V and 1 base at J, with 15 bases in the middle. The length of the CDR3 is 15 residues. CDR3 bases: TGTGCCAGCAGTTTTACCCAACTAGGCCAAGAGACCCAGTACTTC. Amino acids: CASSFTQLGQETQYF.

About this clone itself: Other DNA sequences in the same sample also yield this CDR3. V usage is TRBV28 and J usage is TRBJ2-1; D remains ambiguous. Germline CDR1 MDHEN, CDR2 SYDVKM. V lost 3 bases and J 8 bases, leaving 2 bases between the germline ends. This CDR3 has 10 residues. The CDR3 DNA sequence: TGTGCCAGCAGTTTGGATGAGCAGTTCTTC. Translation gives CASSLDEQFF.

The chain recombines TRBV7-9 with TRBJ2-7, with 8 bases lining up with TRBD2. V lost 4 bases and J lost 12; bases outside the gene matches: 8. The CDR3 runs 12 residues. Germline loops: CDR1 SEHNR, CDR2 FQNEAQ (reference sequence). This CDR3 reads CASSSKREFPYF. The CDR3 bases are TGTGCCAGCAGCTCCAAGCGGGAGTTTCCGTACTTC.

This chain connects TRBV5-1 to TRBJ2-2, with 11 bases identical to TRBD2. The length of the CDR3 is 16 residues. CDR1 SGHRS and CDR2 YFSETQ come from the germline V gene. With 0 bases clipped from V and 7 bases from J, the junction kept 5 bases outside the gene matches. DNA of the CDR3: TGCGCCAGCAGCTTGGGTACTAGCGGGAGTGTCGGGGAGCTGTTTTTT. Protein: CASSLGTSGSVGELFF.

The V gene is TRBV4-1, the J gene TRBJ2-1, with D perhaps matching TRBD2 (5 bases). Per the germline V gene, CDR1 is MGHRA and CDR2 is YSYEKL. This CDR3 is built from 14 residues. V dropped 6 bases and J dropped 0 bases, with 9 bases sitting between them. As DNA, the CDR3 is TGCGCCAGCAGTCCCACTAGCTCCTACAATGAGCAGTTCTTC. Translated: CASSPTSSYNEQFF.

This clone was observed a few times. CDR3: CASSVSGQRGYEQYF. The CDR3 DNA reads as TGTGCCAGCAGTGTATCAGGCCAAAGAGGGTACGAGCAGTACTTC. The rearrangement links TRBV2 to TRBJ2-7, with a weak D call TRBD2 (5 bases). Trimming removed 4 bases at V and 4 bases at J, with 17 bases between. Germline values: CDR1 SNHLY, CDR2 FYNNEI. This CDR3 spans 15 amino acids.

V is TRBV7-2 and J is TRBJ2-1, with TRBD1 matching 10 bases. This CDR3 has 15 amino acids. Germline CDR1 is SGHTA and CDR2 is FQGNSA. Trimming at V came to 1 base and at J to 6 bases, leaving 3 bases not matched to a gene. CDR3 coding DNA: TGTGCCAGCAGCTTAGGGACAGGGGGTGTCAATGAGCAGTTCTTC. This translates into CASSLGTGGVNEQFF.

The rearrangement joins TRBV29-1 to TRBJ2-7; 7 bases fit TRBD1. In germline, CDR1 is SQVTM, CDR2 ANQGSEA. This CDR3 region has 15 residues. Trimming cost V 5 bases and J 4 bases; bases outside gene matches: 14. The CDR3 loop is CSVQFETGIRYEQYF. CDR3 sequence (DNA): TGCAGCGTTCAGTTCGAGACAGGGATAAGGTACGAGCAGTACTTC.

The J gene is TRBJ1-2, the V gene TRBV28, with a weak D call TRBD1 (6 bases). Trimming pared 1 base from V and 3 bases from J, leaving 15 bases between. Germline CDR1 is MDHEN and CDR2 is SYDVKM. CDR3 length: 16 amino acids. For the CDR3, the DNA is TGTGCCAGCAGTTTATCCCCAGGGGCAAATCACTATGGCTACACCTTC. Translation gives CASSLSPGANHYGYTF.

The chain carries TRBV4-1 and TRBJ2-2; possible D gene TRBD2, 5 bases. CDR1 and CDR2 (germline): MGHRA, YSYEKL. V was shortened by 4 bases and J by 8 bases, with 14 bases between the two germline ends. CDR3 length: 14 amino acids. The CDR3 nucleotides read TGCGCCAGCAGCCCCGGACGGGGTCGAGGGGAGCTGTTTTTT. Translating gives CASSPGRGRGELFF.